The 17 T cell receptor beta chains below were found in one sample sequenced in a study of CD8+ T cells in alopecia areata. cDNA prepared by RNA extraction and subsequent reverse transcription served as the template for sequencing. TCRdb keeps only in-frame clones here, not all; method: immunoSEQ multiplex PCR. The table includes under 150,000 clones, approximately 55% detected once. Treatment in this sample: oral pan-JAK inhibitor, 5-10 mg twice daily. The input for sequencing was CD4+ T cells sorted from blood, taken at week 24, from a patient treated with tofacitinib. The receptors originated from a human donor with alopecia areata.

The chain links TRBV30 to TRBJ1-1; the D gene is possibly TRBD1 (5 bases). The V end was cut by 4 bases, the J end by 11 bases, with 20 bases between. Germline V gene lookup returns CDR1 GTSNPN and CDR2 SVGIG (reference sequence). This CDR3 contains 13 residues. CDR3 in DNA: TGTGCCTGGAATGCCCTGGGGACGGGTCCCGCTTTCTTT. It encodes CAWNALGTGPAFF.

V usage is TRBV2 and J usage is TRBJ2-7, with unresolved D. V was pared by 5 bases and J by 5 bases, with 7 bases between. The germline gives CDR1 SNHLY, CDR2 FYNNEI. The CDR3 spans 11 residues. DNA for the CDR3: TGTGCCAGCAGTCCTGAGAACGAGCAGTACTTC. Its translation: CASSPENEQYF.

The chain carries TRBV11-2 and TRBJ1-2, with D possibly being TRBD1 (6 bases). CDR1 is SGHAT and CDR2 is FQNNGV in the germline V gene. Trimming pared 2 bases from V and 0 bases from J, leaving 16 bases between. This CDR3 comprises 17 residues. For the CDR3, the DNA is TGTGCCAGCAGCTTAACTACAGGGAGTGGAGCTAACTATGGCTACACCTTC. This sequence encodes CASSLTTGSGANYGYTF.

This clone was seen only once. This rearrangement joins TRBV18 to TRBJ2-7; a possible D gene is TRBD1 (5 bases). V was clipped by 0 bases and J by 0 bases, with 9 bases between them. CDR3 length: 15 amino acids. CDR1 KGHSH and CDR2 LQKENI come from the germline V gene. CDR3 coding DNA: TGTGCCAGCTCACCACCAGGGGTGGGCTCCTACGAGCAGTACTTC. It encodes CASSPPGVGSYEQYF.

The rearrangement joins TRBV30 to TRBJ1-2; no firm D call. From germline, CDR1 is GTSNPN and CDR2 SVGIG (reference sequence). Trimming cost V 3 bases and J 7 bases, with 12 bases left between them. There are 12 residues in the CDR3. This CDR3 reads CAWSRQRGGYTF. CDR3 sequence (DNA): TGTGCCTGGAGCCGGCAACGGGGTGGCTACACCTTC. Full variable domain (missing parts from reference TRBV30 and TRBJ1-2): SQTIHQWPATLVQPVGSPLSLECTVEGTSNPNLYWYRQAAGRGLQLLFYSVGIGQISSEVPQNLSASRPQDRQFILSSKKLLLSDSGFYLCAWSRQRGGYTFGSGTRLTVV.

This clone turned up a few times. This chain connects TRBV2 to TRBJ1-4; D is unclear. This CDR3 has 14 residues. Trimming took off 7 bases at V and 10 bases at J, with 19 bases between the two ends. Germline-derived CDR1 and CDR2 are SNHLY and FYNNEI. The CDR3 region is CASNTIDSTGKLFF. CDR3 in DNA: TGTGCCAGCAATACCATAGATTCTACGGGAAAACTGTTTTTT.

This clone was seen only once. The chain links TRBV4-2 to TRBJ2-1; 14 nucleotides agree with TRBD2. The V gene's germline CDR1 is LGHNA and CDR2 YNFKEQ. Trimming took 4 bases from V and 8 from J; bases not matched to a gene: 13. The CDR3 consists of 18 residues. CDR3 in DNA: TGTGCCAGCAGCCGCATCACAGGACTAGCGGGGGGTCAGGATGAGCAGTTCTTC. It codes for CASSRITGLAGGQDEQFF.

In its sample, this clone was seen a few times. The chain combines TRBV4-2 with TRBJ2-5; 7 positions match TRBD2. The CDR3 is 14 residues long. V lost 0 bases and J lost 4; bases outside the gene matches: 2. CDR1 is LGHNA and CDR2 is YNFKEQ in the germline V gene. For the CDR3, the DNA is TGTGCCAGCAGCCAAGAGCCTAGCGGAGAGACCCAGTACTTC. Its translation is CASSQEPSGETQYF.

The rearrangement uses TRBV29-1 and TRBJ1-1; 8 nucleotides line up with TRBD1. V lost 3 bases and J lost 5; bases outside the gene matches: 8. Germline V lookup: CDR1 SQVTM, CDR2 ANQGSEA. The CDR3 has 14 amino acids. CDR3 in amino acids: CSVDSIGQGTEAFF. CDR3 coding DNA: TGCAGCGTTGATTCCATCGGACAGGGAACTGAAGCTTTCTTT. The variable domain in full, completed from reference TRBV29-1 and TRBJ1-1, reads SAVISQKPSRDICQRGTSLTIQCQVDSQVTMMFWYRQQPGQSLTLIATANQGSEATYESGFVIDKFPISRPNLTFSTLTVSNMSPEDSSIYLCSVDSIGQGTEAFFGQGTRLTVV.

This clone was detected only a few times. The chain is built from TRBV30 and TRBJ2-7; 12 bases map to TRBD2. The V and J ends lost 3 bases and 3 bases, in that order; junction bases with no gene match: 3. Germline lookup yields CDR1 GTSNPN and CDR2 SVGIG (reference sequence). CDR3 length equals 14 residues. The CDR3 coding sequence is TGTGCCTGGAGGCTAGCGGGGGGGCTCTACGAGCAGTACTTC. The encoded protein is CAWRLAGGLYEQYF.

The chain employs TRBV6-6 and TRBJ1-2, with D tentatively TRBD1 (6 bases). The CDR3 covers 13 residues. V lost 5 bases and J 8 bases, leaving 15 bases between the germline ends. Germline values: CDR1 MNHNY, CDR2 SVGAGI (reference sequence). The DNA for the CDR3 is TGTGCCAGCAGTCCCAAGGGGGGGGACGGCTACACCTTC. Its protein is CASSPKGGDGYTF.

This clone has just a few counts. The rearrangement links TRBV27 to TRBJ2-2; TRBD2 aligns across 7 bases. The CDR3 is made up of 17 amino acids. From germline, CDR1 is MNHEY and CDR2 SMNVEV (reference sequence). Germline trimming cut 2 bases from V and 3 bases from J; bases unmatched to any gene: 9. The CDR3 is CASSLRYQGGHTGELFF. CDR3 bases: TGTGCCAGCAGTTTACGATACCAGGGAGGGCACACCGGGGAGCTGTTTTTT.

This clone was seen just once. This chain joins TRBV7-2 and TRBJ2-4; TRBD2 aligns across 11 bases. CDR1 is SGHTA, CDR2 FQGNSA, per germline. The CDR3 is made up of 18 amino acids. The ends lost 2 bases at V and 0 bases at J; junction bases unmatched: 6. The CDR3 DNA sequence: TGTGCCAGCAGCTTACAGACTAGCGGGGTGTTAGCCAAAAACATTCAGTACTTC. Translating gives CASSLQTSGVLAKNIQYF.

The chain uses TRBV7-2 and TRBJ1-1; maybe TRBD1 (5 bases). Germline CDR1 is SGHTA and CDR2 is FQGNSA. The ends were cut back, 2 bases at V and 4 bases at J, with 14 bases in the middle. The CDR3 is 15 residues long. The CDR3 here is CASSLFKGEVTEAFF. For the CDR3, the DNA is TGTGCCAGCAGCTTATTCAAAGGGGAGGTCACTGAAGCTTTCTTT.

This clone occurred a few times. The rearrangement uses TRBV29-1 and TRBJ2-1; 7 nucleotides match TRBD1. The CDR3 extends over 14 amino acids. V shed 6 bases, J shed 0 bases, and the junction held 5 bases outside the gene matches. The germline V gene has CDR1 SQVTM and CDR2 ANQGSEA. The CDR3 region has the DNA TGCAGCGTGCTCGGGACAGTCTCCTACAATGAGCAGTTCTTC. This codes for CSVLGTVSYNEQFF.

This clone was recorded a few times. The CDR3 nucleotides read TGTGCCAGCACCGAACGGACAGGGGCCTACGAGCAGTACTTC. This translates into CASTERTGAYEQYF. The chain recombines TRBV7-2 with TRBJ2-7, with 9 bases that match TRBD1. V shed 7 bases, J shed 2 bases, and the junction held 6 bases outside the gene matches. Per the germline V gene, CDR1 is SGHTA and CDR2 is FQGNSA. The CDR3 sequence is 14 residues long. The complete variable domain, with remaining parts taken from reference TRBV7-2 and TRBJ2-7, reads GAGVSQSPSNKVTEKGKDVELRCDPISGHTALYWYRQSLGQGLEFLIYFQGNSAPDKSGLPSDRFSAERTGGSVSTLTIQRTQQEDSAVYLCASTERTGAYEQYFGPGTRLTVT.

The chain has TRBV29-1 and TRBJ1-1; 8 bases map to TRBD1. Germline loops: CDR1 SQVTM, CDR2 ANQGSEA. CDR3 length: 16 residues. Trimming took 4 bases from V and 0 from J; bases not matched to a gene: 10. Here the CDR3 DNA reads TGCAGCGTTGTGGATGCGACAGGGGCGATGAACACTGAAGCTTTCTTT. This encodes CSVVDATGAMNTEAFF.